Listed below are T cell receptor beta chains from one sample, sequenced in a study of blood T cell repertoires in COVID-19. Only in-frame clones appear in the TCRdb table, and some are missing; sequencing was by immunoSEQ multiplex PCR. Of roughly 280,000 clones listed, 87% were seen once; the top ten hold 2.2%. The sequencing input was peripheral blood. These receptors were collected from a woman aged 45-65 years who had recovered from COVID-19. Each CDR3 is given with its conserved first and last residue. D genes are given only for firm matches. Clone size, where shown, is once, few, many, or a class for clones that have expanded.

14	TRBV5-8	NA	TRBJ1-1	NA	TGTGCCAGCAGCTTCTTTACCCGGGTCTCTGAAGCTTTCTTT	CASSFFTRVSEAFF
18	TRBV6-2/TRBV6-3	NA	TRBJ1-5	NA	TGTGCCAGCAGTTACTCGAGCGTAGGATCCCCAAAAAATCAGCCCCAGCATTTT	CASSYSSVGSPKNQPQHF
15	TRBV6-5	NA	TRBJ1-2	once	TGTGCCAGCAGTTACTCCGGGAGGGCGGGTGGTGGCTACACCTTC	CASSYSGRAGGGYTF
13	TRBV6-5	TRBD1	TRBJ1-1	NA	TGTGCCAGCCACCCTCAGGGGGTCACTGAAGCTTTCTTT	CASHPQGVTEAFF
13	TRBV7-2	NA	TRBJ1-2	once	TGTGCCAGCAGCTTAAGCGGGGGAGATGGCTACACCTTC	CASSLSGGDGYTF
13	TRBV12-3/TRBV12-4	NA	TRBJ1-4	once	TGTGCCAGCAGCCCCTCGGGTAATGAAAAACTGTTTTTT	CASSPSGNEKLFF
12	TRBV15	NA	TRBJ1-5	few	TGTGCCACCAGCAGAGCTAATCAGCCCCAGCATTTT	CATSRANQPQHF
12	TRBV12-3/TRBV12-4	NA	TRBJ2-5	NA	TGTGCCGAGAGGAGGGGCCAAGAGACCCAGTACTTC	CAERRGQETQYF
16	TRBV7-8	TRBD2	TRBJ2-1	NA	TGTGCCAGCAGCCGGCAGACTAGCTCCTCCTACAATGAGCAGTTCTTC	CASSRQTSSSYNEQFF
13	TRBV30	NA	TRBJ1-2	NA	TGTGCCTGGAGTATTGCGTCGGGCTATGGCTACACCTTC	CAWSIASGYGYTF
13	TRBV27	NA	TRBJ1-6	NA	TGTGCCAGCAGTTTAGAGGAGGGCACCCCCCTCCACTTT	CASSLEEGTPLHF
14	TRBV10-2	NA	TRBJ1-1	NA	TGCGCCAGCAGCCCGGGGGGGGAGGCTCGAGGAGCTTTCTTT	CASSPGGEARGAFF
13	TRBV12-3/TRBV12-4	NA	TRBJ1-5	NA	TGTGCCAGCAGTTCAGGGACATATCAGCCCCAGCATTTT	CASSSGTYQPQHF
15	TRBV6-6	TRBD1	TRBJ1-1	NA	TGTGCCAGCATACCTAAGGGACAGGGGGCGTCAGCAGCTTTCTTT	CASIPKGQGASAAFF
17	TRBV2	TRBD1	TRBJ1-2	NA	TGTGCCAGCAGCGGGGGACAGGGCGCGATTTGGAACTATGGCTACACCTTC	CASSGGQGAIWNYGYTF
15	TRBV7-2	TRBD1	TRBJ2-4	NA	TGTGCCAGCAGCTTAGTGGGACAGGGGGTCAACATTCAGTACTTC	CASSLVGQGVNIQYF
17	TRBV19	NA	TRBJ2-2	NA	TGTGCCAGTAGTACCCCACCCGCTTGGGGCGACACCGGGGAGCTGTTTTTT	CASSTPPAWGDTGELFF
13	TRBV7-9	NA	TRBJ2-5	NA	TGTGCCAGCAGCGATTTGAGTGAAGAGACCCAGTACTTC	CASSDLSEETQYF
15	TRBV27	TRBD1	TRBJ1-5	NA	TGTGCCAGCAGTATCACAGGACAGGGCAATCAGCCCCAGCATTTT	CASSITGQGNQPQHF
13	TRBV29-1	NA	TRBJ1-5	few	TGCAGCCCGGTCCAAACGGGGGAAGGGCCCCAGCATTTT	CSPVQTGEGPQHF
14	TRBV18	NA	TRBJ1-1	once	TGTGCCAGCTCACCAGGGGGGGGCTTTACTCGGGCTTTCTTT	CASSPGGGFTRAFF
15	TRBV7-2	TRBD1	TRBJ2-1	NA	TGTGCCAGCAGCGTCCGGGACAGGTTTTACAATGAGCAGTTCTTC	CASSVRDRFYNEQFF